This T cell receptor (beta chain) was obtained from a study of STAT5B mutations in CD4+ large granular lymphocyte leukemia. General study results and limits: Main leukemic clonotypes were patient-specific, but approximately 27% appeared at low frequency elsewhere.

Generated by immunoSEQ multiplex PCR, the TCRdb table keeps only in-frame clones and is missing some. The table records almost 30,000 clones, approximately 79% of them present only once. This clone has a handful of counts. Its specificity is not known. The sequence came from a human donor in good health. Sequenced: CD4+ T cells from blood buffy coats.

The CDR3 sequence is CATSRDVRTQYF. The CDR3 DNA reads as TGTGCCACCAGCAGAGATGTGCGGACCCAGTACTTC. The J gene is TRBJ2-5, the V gene TRBV15; D is unresolved. Per germline, CDR1 LNHNV and CDR2 YYDKDF (reference sequence). V lost 0 bases and J lost 7, with 6 bases in between. The CDR3 runs to 12 residues.